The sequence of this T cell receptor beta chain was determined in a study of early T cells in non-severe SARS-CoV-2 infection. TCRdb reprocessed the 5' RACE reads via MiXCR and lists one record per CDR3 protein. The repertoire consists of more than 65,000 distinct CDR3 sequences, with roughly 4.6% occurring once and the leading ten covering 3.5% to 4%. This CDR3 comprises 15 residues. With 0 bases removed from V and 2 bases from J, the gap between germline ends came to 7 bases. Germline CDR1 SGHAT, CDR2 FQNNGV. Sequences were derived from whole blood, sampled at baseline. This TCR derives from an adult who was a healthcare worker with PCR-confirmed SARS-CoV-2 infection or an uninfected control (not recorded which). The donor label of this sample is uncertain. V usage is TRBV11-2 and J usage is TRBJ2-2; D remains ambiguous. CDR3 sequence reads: CASSLDYGNTGELFF. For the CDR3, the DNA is TGTGCCAGCAGCTTAGACTACGGAAACACCGGGGAGCTGTTTTTT.